The 21 T cell receptor beta chains presented below share a single source sample, sequenced in a study of post-analysis software for immune sequencing data. Their specific antigens are unknown. Unique molecular identifiers were carried by the TCR beta cDNA libraries. One entry per CDR3 protein, called by TCRdb with MiXCR from the PCR reads. The table lists more than 450,000 distinct CDR3 sequences, 34% of them singletons, with about 6% in the top ten. Findings and caveats of the study: In patients, TRBV5-6, TRBV5-1 and TRBV20-1 belonged to roughly five TRBV segments found more frequently than in controls.

Sequenced sample: blood. The receptors originated from a girl aged 2 to 17 with multiple sclerosis.

V is TRBV5-6 and J is TRBJ1-1; tentative D call: TRBD1 (6 bases). V shed 1 base and J shed 3 bases, with 13 bases lying between them. CDR1 is SGHDT and CDR2 is YYEEEE in the germline V gene. This CDR3 comprises 15 residues. CDR3 nucleotide sequence: TGTGCCAGCAGCTTGACGGGGGCCCTATACACTGAAGCTTTCTTT. Encoded protein: CASSLTGALYTEAFF.

This clonotype has a single count. This sequence joins TRBV28 and TRBJ1-2; D is unclear. The CDR3 is 11 amino acids. The V gene's germline CDR1 is MDHEN and CDR2 SYDVKM. V lost 7 bases and J 2 bases, leaving 5 bases between the germline ends. CDR3 residues: CASKANYGYTF. The CDR3 DNA is TGTGCCAGCAAGGCAAACTATGGCTACACCTTC.

The sample holds one count of this clonotype. This chain connects TRBV7-6 to TRBJ2-3; a weak D match, TRBD2 (5 bases). Germline CDR1 reads SGHVS; CDR2 reads FNYEAQ. This CDR3 is 14 amino acids long. The germline V and J ends were trimmed by 2 bases and 6 bases, with 12 bases remaining between them. The CDR3 is CASSLSSGSDTQYF. The CDR3 DNA sequence: TGTGCCAGCAGCTTATCCAGCGGTTCCGATACGCAGTATTTT.

V gene TRBV7-9 combines with J gene TRBJ1-2; D is uncertain. CDR1 and CDR2 from the germline V gene are SEHNR and FQNEAQ (reference sequence). The CDR3 length is 14 residues. V lost 1 base and J lost 4, with 10 bases in between. The DNA for the CDR3 is TGTGCCAGCAGCTTAGGTCCGGGATCCTATGGCTACACCTTC. Protein sequence: CASSLGPGSYGYTF.

The chain carries TRBV3-1 and TRBJ2-1; 11 positions agree with TRBD2. Per the germline V gene, CDR1 is LGHDT and CDR2 is YNNKEL (reference sequence). Trimming at V came to 10 bases and at J to 6 bases, leaving 11 bases not matched to a gene. This CDR3 region has 15 residues. CDR3 protein: CATSDALAGVNEQFF. Here the CDR3 DNA reads TGTGCCACCAGTGATGCACTAGCGGGGGTCAATGAGCAGTTCTTC.

This chain connects TRBV20-1 to TRBJ2-1; a possible D gene is TRBD2 (6 bases). The CDR3 covers 17 residues. V was clipped by 0 bases and J by 5 bases, with 20 bases between them. Germline CDR1 and CDR2: DFQATT and SNEGSKA (reference sequence). The CDR3 sequence is CSAREQSAGRRHNEQFF. CDR3 DNA: TGCAGTGCTAGAGAGCAGTCGGCGGGGCGACGTCACAATGAGCAGTTCTTC.

V gene TRBV7-2 combines with J gene TRBJ2-5; D uncertain. V was shortened by 2 bases and J by 5 bases, with 9 bases between the two germline ends. Germline loops: CDR1 SGHTA, CDR2 FQGNSA. CDR3 length: 13 amino acids. The chain's CDR3 is CASSLMSWETQYF. CDR3 nucleotide sequence: TGTGCCAGCAGCTTAATGTCCTGGGAGACCCAGTACTTC. The whole variable domain, filled in from reference TRBV7-2 and TRBJ2-5, reads GAGVSQSPSNKVTEKGKDVELRCDPISGHTALYWYRQSLGQGLEFLIYFQGNSAPDKSGLPSDRFSAERTGGSVSTLTIQRTQQEDSAVYLCASSLMSWETQYFGPGTRLLVL.

Concerning this clonotype itself: One end of the junction fails to match germline, which may point to a read error. The V and J genes are TRBV7-2 and TRBJ1-1, with D possibly being TRBD1 (5 bases). The CDR3 runs to 14 residues. From germline, CDR1 is SGHTA and CDR2 FQGNSA. The CDR3 DNA is TGTGCCGGCAGCGCCCGGGACCCCAGGACTGAAGCTTTCTTT. It translates to CAGSARDPRTEAFF.

The sample holds a few counts of this clonotype. The J gene is TRBJ1-1, the V gene TRBV6-1; TRBD1 agrees at 9 bases. CDR1 is MNHNS, CDR2 SASEGT, per germline. This CDR3 is built from 18 residues. J was trimmed by 0 bases and V by 7 bases; bases with no gene match: 15. CDR3 region: CASTGTGRLPTMNTEAFF. DNA for the CDR3: TGTGCCAGCACAGGGACAGGGCGCCTACCTACAATGAACACTGAAGCTTTCTTT.

In its sample, this clonotype was seen many times. The rearrangement joins TRBV4-1 to TRBJ2-7; D gene ambiguous. The germline V gene encodes CDR1 MGHRA and CDR2 YSYEKL. The CDR3 totals 14 residues. V was trimmed by 0 bases and J by 2 bases, leaving 8 bases between them. In DNA form, the CDR3 reads TGCGCCAGCAGCCAAGATAATTGGGCCTACGAGCAGTACTTC. This translates into CASSQDNWAYEQYF.

This clonotype was seen a handful of times. The V gene is TRBV5-1, the J gene TRBJ2-7, with 7 bases fitting TRBD1. V shed 3 bases and J 3 bases; nucleotides not matched to a gene: 6. The CDR3 covers 14 residues. The germline V gene has CDR1 SGHRS and CDR2 YFSETQ. The CDR3 DNA follows: TGCGCCAGCAGCTCAACACAGGGGAGCTACGAGCAGTACTTC. Translation: CASSSTQGSYEQYF.

This clonotype showed up just a few times. The rearrangement links TRBV5-6 to TRBJ2-1; the match to TRBD2 covers 8 bases. The J call could be wrong; TRBJ2-7 is a better fit for the DNA end. CDR3 size: 16 residues. CDR1 SGHDT and CDR2 YYEEEE come from the germline V gene. In nucleotides, the CDR3 is TGTGCCAGCAAAATACTCGGGGGGGGCTCCTACAATGAGCAGTACTTC. Amino acids: CASKILGGGSYNEQYF.

This clonotype was picked up many times. The gene calls are TRBV6-1 and TRBJ2-5; D gene ambiguous. Trimming cost V 5 bases and J 4 bases, with 5 bases left between them. This CDR3 has 11 residues. From germline, CDR1 is MNHNS and CDR2 SASEGT. The CDR3 sequence: CASSHRETQYF. CDR3 coding DNA: TGTGCCAGCAGTCATCGAGAGACCCAGTACTTC.

The J gene is TRBJ2-7, the V gene TRBV20-1, with TRBD2 identical over 8 bases. The CDR3 has 16 residues. Germline CDR1 DFQATT, CDR2 SNEGSKA (reference sequence). The CDR3 DNA sequence: TGCAGCGCTCCGCAAGAAACCGGGACTAGACGGACCCAGCAGTACTTC. This sequence encodes CSAPQETGTRRTQQYF.

This chain joins TRBV7-9 and TRBJ2-1; 9 bases map to TRBD1. The J segment lost 0 bases and the V segment lost 3 bases, leaving 3 bases of the junction unmatched. Germline lookup yields CDR1 SEHNR and CDR2 FQNEAQ (reference sequence). The CDR3 spans 16 residues. CDR3 loop: CASSFGTGLSYNEQFF. The CDR3, as DNA: TGTGCCAGCAGCTTCGGGACAGGGCTCTCCTACAATGAGCAGTTCTTC. Filled out from reference TRBV7-9 and TRBJ2-1, the complete variable domain reads DTGVSQNPRHKITKRGQNVTFRCDPISEHNRLYWYRQTLGQGPEFLTYFQNEAQLEKSRLLSDRFSAERPKGSFSTLEIQRTEQGDSAMYLCASSFGTGLSYNEQFFGPGTRLTVL.

This clonotype was seen a handful of times. J is TRBJ2-5 and V is TRBV12-3 or TRBV12-4, with 9 bases that match TRBD1. The CDR3 loop spans 15 amino acids. V lost 6 bases to trimming and J lost 2 bases; unmatched junction nucleotides: 7. The CDR3 DNA is TGTGCCAGCAGCTCCGGGACAGGGCTACAAGAGACCCAGTACTTC. It codes for CASSSGTGLQETQYF.

The chain links TRBV11-2 to TRBJ2-3; 9 nucleotides match TRBD2. Germline CDR1 reads SGHAT; CDR2 reads FQNNGV. The CDR3 runs 16 residues. V was clipped by 3 bases and J by 0 bases; unmatched bases: 4. The CDR3 loop reads CASSLVAGDSTDTQYF. CDR3 in DNA: TGTGCCAGCAGCTTGGTAGCGGGGGATAGCACAGATACGCAGTATTTT.

This clonotype was seen ten or more times. The V and J genes are TRBV20-1 and TRBJ2-4; unclear D gene. This CDR3 has 11 residues. Germline-derived CDR1 and CDR2 are DFQATT and SNEGSKA (reference sequence). V dropped 7 bases and J dropped 0 bases, with 4 bases sitting between them. The CDR3 protein is CSGLAKNIQYF. For the CDR3, the DNA is TGCAGTGGTCTAGCCAAAAACATTCAGTACTTC.

The gene calls are TRBV10-2 and TRBJ1-1; D not certain. CDR3 size: 12 residues. Trimming removed 5 bases from V and 3 bases from J, with 7 bases in between. Germline values: CDR1 WSHSY, CDR2 SAAADI. CDR3 DNA: TGCGCCAGCAGTTTGGCCTACACTGAAGCTTTCTTT. Protein: CASSLAYTEAFF.

There are a few counts of this clonotype. The chain has TRBV7-8 and TRBJ2-5; 9 nucleotides align to TRBD2. From germline, CDR1 is SGHVS and CDR2 FQNEAQ. V trimming: 5 bases; J trimming: 5 bases; junction bases outside the gene matches: 9. This CDR3 comprises 15 residues. CDR3 in amino acids: CASSKRLAAKETQYF. CDR3 DNA: TGTGCCAGCAGCAAACGACTAGCGGCAAAGGAGACCCAGTACTTC.

This chain joins TRBV29-1 and TRBJ1-1, with D unresolved. This CDR3 region has 13 residues. The germline CDR1 and CDR2 sequences are SQVTM and ANQGSEA. V lost 1 base, J lost 1 base, and 7 bases lay in between. The CDR3 spells CSVEGVANTEAFF. The CDR3 nucleotides are TGCAGCGTTGAAGGTGTGGCGAACACTGAAGCTTTCTTT.